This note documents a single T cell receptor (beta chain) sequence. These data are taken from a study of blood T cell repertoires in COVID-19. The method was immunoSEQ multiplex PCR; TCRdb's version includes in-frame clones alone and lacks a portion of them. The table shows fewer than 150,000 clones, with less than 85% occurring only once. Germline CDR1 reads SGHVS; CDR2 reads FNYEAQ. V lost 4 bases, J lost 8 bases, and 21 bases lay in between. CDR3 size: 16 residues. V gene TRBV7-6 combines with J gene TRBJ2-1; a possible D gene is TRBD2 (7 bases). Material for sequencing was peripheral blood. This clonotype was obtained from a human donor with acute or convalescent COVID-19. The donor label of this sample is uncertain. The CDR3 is CASSSHFSGGGDEQFF. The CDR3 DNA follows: TGTGCCAGCAGCTCCCACTTTTCGGGGGGCGGAGATGAGCAGTTCTTC.